The clone carrying this T cell receptor (beta chain) was detected a few times. Its cognate antigen is unknown. TCRdb re-called the reads with MiXCR, one entry per CDR3 protein. This table holds approximately 910,000 distinct CDR3 sequences, 30% to 40% found once. This CDR3 spans 19 amino acids. CDR1 is SEHNR and CDR2 is FQNEAQ in the germline V gene (reference sequence). Trimming removed 0 bases from V and 0 bases from J; junction bases left unmatched: 8. This sample is part of a study of T cell repertoires in cytomegalovirus infection. The wider study: HLA-C-restricted CMV epitopes, recently identified, and well-studied HLA-B-restricted ones were used by the study. Public TCR beta signatures provided an indication of both CMV infection and a matching HLA type. Study-level findings and limits: What dominated the ex vivo response were HLA-C-restricted CMV-specific TCR beta clonotypes. Using cumulative public TCR beta family frequency, the authors identified those who carried CMV together with the relevant HLA.

The sample was cultured CD8+ T cells from PBMCs, taken from culture after CMV antigen stimulation. The sequence was obtained from a human donor in good health (CMV status not recorded). Some clones in this sample may be carry-over from other donors' samples. V gene TRBV7-9 combines with J gene TRBJ2-1; 10 bases agree with TRBD2. This chain's CDR3 is CASSLAPLLAGDSYNEQFF. The CDR3 nucleotides read TGTGCCAGCAGCTTAGCCCCTCTGCTAGCGGGGGACTCCTACAATGAGCAGTTCTTC.